This T cell receptor beta chain is from a study of PD-1 blockade in mismatch repair-deficient tumors. Study-level points and caveats: Rapid post-treatment expansion, then contraction, generally preceding radiologic response, marked tumor-resident clones.

The germline V gene has CDR1 SGHDT and CDR2 YYEEEE. The CDR3 has 15 residues. V was clipped by 1 base and J by 4 bases, with 12 bases between them. Three pembrolizumab responders had their TCRs sequenced. Data came from immunoSEQ multiplex PCR; TCRdb stores just in-frame clones and leaves some out. Among tens of thousands of clones listed, about 84% were seen once. Regarding this clone: Its antigen is currently unknown.

Sequencing used peripheral blood, obtained 12 weeks after starting pembrolizumab. J is TRBJ1-5 and V is TRBV5-6, with D perhaps matching TRBD1 (5 bases). This TCR was sampled from an adult with mismatch repair-deficient cancer. The CDR3 spells CASSLLGEGNQPQHF. The CDR3 region has the DNA TGTGCCAGCAGCTTGTTAGGGGAAGGAAATCAGCCCCAGCATTTT.